A single T cell receptor (beta chain) is shown here with its context. The data were taken from a study of blood T cell repertoires in COVID-19. Study in general: Sites in the United States, Italy and Spain provided acute and convalescent COVID-19 samples. In each case, the material was cDNA or gDNA derived from T cells, B-cell-depleted T cells, or PBMCs.

Original handling: Researchers report that nucleated cell counts were estimated from reference gene primer amplification. Profiled with immunoSEQ multiplex PCR; TCRdb holds only in-frame clones, not every one. That table is the source of V, J and clone size, and D and trimming were worked out from the DNA. The table shows around 25,000 clones, with almost 90% occurring only once. Germline V CDR1 and CDR2: LNHDA, SQIVND (reference sequence). The CDR3 length is 15 residues. V was shortened by 5 bases and J by 4 bases, with 15 bases between the two germline ends. Input material: peripheral blood. The TCR sequence derives from a man between 65 and 85 years old with acute or convalescent COVID-19. This chain connects TRBV19 to TRBJ2-1; D remains unclear. CDR3 in amino acids: CASSLKLLQYNEQFF. The CDR3 DNA sequence: TGTGCCAGTAGTCTAAAACTACTCCAATACAATGAGCAGTTCTTC.